A single T cell receptor (beta chain) is shown here with its context. The antigen is unknown. The V gene's germline CDR1 is LGHNA and CDR2 YSLEER. The CDR3 totals 17 residues. V shed 0 bases, J shed 4 bases, and the junction held 8 bases outside the gene matches. The sample belongs to a study of cytomegalovirus exposure and HLA in healthy donors. Study-wide results and caveats: In vitro data verified a few CMV-associated chains as specific for CMV antigens. Across HLA loci, a later analysis found differing TCR association rates, with DRB1 most and HLA-C fewest. Investigators reported fewer than 200 TCR beta chains as tied to cytomegalovirus. Among immune exposure information, only CMV serostatus was available.

60 Vbeta and 13 Jbeta primers were used in PCR. Profiled with immunoSEQ multiplex PCR; TCRdb holds only in-frame clones, not every one. The sample lists tens of thousands of clones, about two thirds occurring once. J is TRBJ2-1 and V is TRBV4-3, with 8 bases matching TRBD2. The clonotype originates from a boy aged 5-17 years in good health and CMV-seropositive. The sample comprised PBMCs. The CDR3 DNA reads TGCGCCAGCAGCCAAGATCGAGGTAGCGGGGCGTACAATGAGCAGTTCTTC. Protein product: CASSQDRGSGAYNEQFF.